This T cell receptor (beta chain) was obtained from a study of early T cells in non-severe SARS-CoV-2 infection. This clonotype was found a few times. V dropped 1 base and J dropped 5; count of bases not matched to a gene: 6. The CDR3 extends over 15 amino acids. Germline assignment: CDR1 DFQATT and CDR2 SNEGSKA (reference sequence). TCRdb ran MiXCR on the 5' RACE reads and lists one entry per CDR3 protein. This repertoire shows approximately 76,000 distinct CDR3 sequences, 12% found once; its top ten account for about 2.6%. The genes are TRBV20-1 and TRBJ1-5, with 9 bases aligning to TRBD1. The clonotype was recovered from an adult who was a healthcare worker with PCR-confirmed SARS-CoV-2 infection or an uninfected control (not recorded which). Sequences were obtained from whole blood. The CDR3 spells CSARAGDRVYQPQHF. CDR3 DNA: TGCAGTGCTAGAGCGGGGGACAGGGTTTATCAGCCCCAGCATTTT.